This entry lists 8 T cell receptor beta chains sequenced from one sample in a study of T cells in Graves' hyperthyroidism and ophthalmopathy. From RNA transcripts, TCR beta CDR3 regions were amplified. When the TCR CDR3 underwent first-round RT-PCR, the HTBI primer set was used. TCRdb called the multiplex PCR reads again in MiXCR, with one record for every CDR3 protein. The table records roughly 420,000 distinct CDR3 sequences, about a sixth of them present only once. Source material: blood. Source of these receptors: a young woman with Graves' hyperthyroidism.

This clonotype came up many times. This chain links TRBV20-1 with TRBJ1-2; 10 bases fit TRBD1. The ends lost 4 bases at V and 7 bases at J; junction bases unmatched: 6. The CDR3 has 13 residues. Germline lookup yields CDR1 DFQATT and CDR2 SNEGSKA (reference sequence). For the CDR3, the DNA is TGCAGTGCTACGACAGGGGGCGGAGGTGGCTACACCTTC. Amino acid sequence: CSATTGGGGGYTF.

This chain links TRBV7-2 with TRBJ2-3; a weak D match, TRBD2 (5 bases). V shed 6 bases and J shed 6 bases, with 13 bases lying between them. The germline gives CDR1 SGHTA, CDR2 FQGNSA. The CDR3 has 13 residues. CDR3 in DNA: TGTGCCAGCAGTTACCGTAAGCGGGATACGCAGTATTTT. Its protein is CASSYRKRDTQYF.

In its sample, this clonotype was seen many times. This chain links TRBV12-3 or TRBV12-4 with TRBJ2-2, with 8 bases identical to TRBD2. The CDR3 contains 16 residues. Unmatched junction bases numbered 6, after V lost 6 bases and J lost 0 bases. The CDR3 loop reads CASRSRRGANTGELFF. As DNA, the CDR3 is TGTGCCAGCAGGTCGAGGCGGGGGGCGAACACCGGGGAGCTGTTTTTT.

This clonotype was recorded at least ten times. The CDR3, as DNA: TGTGCCAGCAGCCAACAGACTAGCGGGGCTTCCTACGAGCAGTACTTC. Amino acid sequence: CASSQQTSGASYEQYF. This rearrangement joins TRBV4-2 to TRBJ2-7, with 11 bases aligning to TRBD2. Germline lookup yields CDR1 LGHNA and CDR2 YNFKEQ. J was trimmed by 1 base and V by 2 bases; bases with no gene match: 4. The CDR3 consists of 16 residues.

This clonotype was detected many times. This chain connects TRBV27 to TRBJ1-5, with a tentative D call TRBD1 (5 bases). This CDR3 contains 13 residues. Trimming cost V 7 bases and J 4 bases, with 11 bases left between them. Germline V gene sequence: CDR1 MNHEY, CDR2 SMNVEV (reference sequence). The CDR3 nucleotides are TGTGCCAGCAAACAGGTGGGAAATCAGCCCCAGCATTTT. This translates into CASKQVGNQPQHF.

With regard to this clonotype: This may be a read error, as it is one base from a much larger clone. V usage is TRBV7-3 and J usage is TRBJ2-1; D possibly uses TRBD1 or TRBD2 (5 bases each). Looked up from germline, CDR1 is SGHTA and CDR2 is FQGTGA. The CDR3 length is 11 residues. Trimming pared 6 bases from V and 10 bases from J, leaving 10 bases between. The CDR3 is CASRLGDEQFF. The CDR3, as DNA: TGTGCCAGCAGATTAGGGGACGAGCAGTTCTTC.

Regarding this clonotype: A much larger clone lies a single base off, so this may be a read error. The genes are TRBV7-9 and TRBJ2-3; 14 bases match TRBD2. This CDR3 comprises 15 residues. The V gene's germline CDR1 is SEHNR and CDR2 FQNEAQ (reference sequence). The CDR3 is CASSGLAGGTDPQYF. The DNA of the CDR3 is TGTGCCAGCAGCGGACTAGCGGGGGGCACAGATCCGCAGTATTTT.

This clonotype showed up many times. The V gene is TRBV27, the J gene TRBJ2-1; D possibly corresponds to TRBD2 (5 bases). The CDR3 runs 11 residues. The germline V gene has CDR1 MNHEY and CDR2 SMNVEV (reference sequence). Trimming removed 8 bases at V and 14 bases at J, with 16 bases between. CDR3 coding DNA: TGTGCCAGCGGTTGGAGGAGGCCCAAGTTCTTC. Translation: CASGWRRPKFF.